This TCR beta chain was documented in a study of T cell responses to AZD1222 COVID-19 vaccine. The CDR3 covers 12 residues. The ends were cut back, 5 bases at V and 4 bases at J, with 11 bases in the middle. Germline CDR1 and CDR2: GTSNPN and SVGIG (reference sequence). In its sample, this clone was seen once. Repertoires were generated with immunoSEQ multiplex PCR, while TCRdb's copy carries only in-frame clones and drops some. Of some 140,000 clones detected, over 85% appear once; the ten largest clones hold 5.5%. Specimen: peripheral blood, collected on day 0 of AZD1222 vaccination. The sequence was collected from an adult in good health. The chain is built from TRBV30 and TRBJ2-5; possible D gene TRBD2, 5 bases. The CDR3 DNA reads as TGTGCCTGGGATACTCGGGGAGAGACCCAGTACTTC. Its protein product is CAWDTRGETQYF. Looking up the rest from reference TRBV30 and TRBJ2-5 gives the full variable domain: SQTIHQWPATLVQPVGSPLSLECTVEGTSNPNLYWYRQAAGRGLQLLFYSVGIGQISSEVPQNLSASRPQDRQFILSSKKLLLSDSGFYLCAWDTRGETQYFGPGTRLLVL.